This T cell receptor beta chain was sequenced in a study of T cell changes during pregnancy in multiple sclerosis. Germline-derived CDR1 and CDR2 are SGHNT and YYREEE (reference sequence). V gave up 4 bases and J gave up 8 bases, with 21 bases separating them. This CDR3 is 15 amino acids long. The data were produced by immunoSEQ multiplex PCR, yet TCRdb's version contains in-frame clones alone and is incomplete. The table has 40,000 to 60,000 clones, around nine tenths seen once. This sequence joins TRBV5-4 and TRBJ1-2; D is undetermined. The sample here was CD4+ T cells from peripheral blood mononuclear cells, taken in the third trimester of pregnancy. This clonotype was obtained from a female donor with multiple sclerosis, enrolled in a pregnancy study. The CDR3 DNA follows: TGTGCCAGCAGCGGGTACAGTCCCCCACTGTGGGGCTACACCTTC. Translating it yields CASSGYSPPLWGYTF. Full variable domain (outside the CDR3, taken from reference TRBV5-4 and TRBJ1-2): ETGVTQSPTHLIKTRGQQVTLRCSSQSGHNTVSWYQQALGQGPQFIFQYYREEENGRGNFPPRFSGLQFPNYSSELNVNALELDDSALYLCASSGYSPPLWGYTFGSGTRLTVV.